Given below is one TCR beta chain in context. The sample is drawn from a study of T cells in localized non-small cell lung cancer. The data were produced by immunoSEQ multiplex PCR, yet TCRdb's version contains in-frame clones alone and is incomplete. The table includes about 1,700 clones, around a third detected once. The TCR comes from a female donor over 55 with stage II squamous cell lung carcinoma. The specimen comprised normal lung tissue next to the tumor, sampled before any cancer treatment.

The chain's CDR3 is CASSKGTTLAYGYTF. DNA of the CDR3: TGTGCCAGCTCGAAGGGCACCACCTTGGCCTATGGCTACACCTTC. The chain recombines TRBV18 with TRBJ1-2; D is uncertain. The length of the CDR3 is 15 residues. V lost 6 bases to trimming and J lost 4 bases, with 18 bases between them. The germline V gene has CDR1 KGHSH and CDR2 LQKENI.